These 9 T cell receptor beta chains originate from one sample sequenced in a study of cytomegalovirus exposure and HLA in healthy donors. PCR primers comprised 60 Vbeta and 13 Jbeta primers. Libraries were prepared by immunoSEQ multiplex PCR; TCRdb keeps only in-frame clonotypes and omits some of them. Altogether about 120,000 clones are present, roughly 80% being singletons, with the ten largest covering around 2.2%. Source material: PBMCs. The receptors stem from a man younger than 45 in good health and CMV-seronegative.

This chain connects TRBV28 to TRBJ2-2; 11 bases are a match to TRBD1. CDR3 length equals 18 residues. The J segment lost 4 bases and the V segment lost 3 bases, leaving 10 bases of the junction unmatched. Germline-derived CDR1 and CDR2 are MDHEN and SYDVKM. The CDR3 loop is CASSLDRGLSFGTGELFF. The CDR3 DNA is TGTGCCAGCAGTTTGGACAGGGGGCTTTCTTTTGGCACCGGGGAGCTGTTTTTT.

The rearrangement uses TRBV25-1 and TRBJ1-1; 8 bases match TRBD1. This CDR3 has 13 residues. Germline CDR1 is MGHDK and CDR2 is SYGVNS. V trimming: 4 bases; J trimming: 7 bases; junction bases outside the gene matches: 5. The CDR3 reads CASSVDRGGEAFF. Here the CDR3 DNA reads TGTGCCAGCAGTGTAGACAGGGGAGGTGAAGCTTTCTTT.

CDR3 amino acids: CATLPKWEIYGYTF. The CDR3 DNA sequence: TGTGCCACCCTCCCTAAGTGGGAGATCTATGGCTACACCTTC. The J gene is TRBJ1-2, the V gene TRBV5-8; D unclear. Germline V CDR1 and CDR2: SGHTS, YDEGEE. Deletions cut 9 bases from V and 4 bases from J, with 19 bases between. This CDR3 region has 14 residues.

This clone was found a few times. This rearrangement joins TRBV7-2 to TRBJ1-3, with 9 bases matching TRBD1. Germline CDR1 is SGHTA and CDR2 is FQGNSA. The CDR3 has 16 amino acids. J lost 0 bases, V lost 1 base, and 1 base had no gene match. The DNA of the CDR3 is TGTGCCAGCAGCTTAGTACAGGGGGCCTCTGGAAACACCATATATTTT. Encoded protein: CASSLVQGASGNTIYF.

The chain carries TRBV5-1 and TRBJ1-2; 7 nucleotides align to TRBD1. CDR1 is SGHRS and CDR2 is YFSETQ in the germline V gene. The CDR3 consists of 14 residues. Trimming removed 5 bases from V and 6 bases from J; junction bases left unmatched: 10. The CDR3 loop is CASRSRDSVDGYTF. The CDR3 nucleotides are TGCGCCAGCAGATCCCGGGACAGCGTGGATGGCTACACCTTC.

The rearrangement joins TRBV9 to TRBJ2-7, with D possibly matching TRBD1 (6 bases). CDR3 length: 15 residues. Looked up from germline, CDR1 is SGDLS and CDR2 is YYNGEE. V was trimmed by 0 bases and J by 2 bases, leaving 12 bases between them. The CDR3 DNA reads as TGTGCCAGCAGCGTAGGTGCAGGGGTGACCTACGAGCAGTACTTC. Its translation is CASSVGAGVTYEQYF.

In its sample, this clone was seen a few times. The chain has TRBV28 and TRBJ2-5; the match to TRBD1 covers 8 bases. The assigned J gene may be wrong: the sequence end matches TRBJ2-7 better. Germline values: CDR1 MDHEN, CDR2 SYDVKM. The CDR3 spans 16 residues. The CDR3 DNA is TGTGCCACCCTTCCCCCGACAGGGGCAGGACCCTACGAGCAGTACTTC. It codes for CATLPPTGAGPYEQYF.

The genes are TRBV28 and TRBJ1-5; the match to TRBD1 covers 8 bases. Unmatched junction bases numbered 16, after V lost 10 bases and J lost 5 bases. The CDR3 is 16 amino acids. CDR1 and CDR2 from the germline V gene are MDHEN and SYDVKM. The CDR3 spells CATLPVRQGRDQPQHF. The CDR3 region has the DNA TGTGCCACCCTCCCGGTTAGACAGGGGAGGGATCAGCCCCAGCATTTT.

This chain joins TRBV7-2 and TRBJ2-3; tentative D call: TRBD1 (6 bases). The ends were cut back, 3 bases at V and 6 bases at J, with 10 bases in the middle. In germline, CDR1 is SGHTA, CDR2 FQGNSA. The CDR3 has 13 residues. CDR3 amino acids: CASSLGAMDTQYF. The CDR3 region has the DNA TGTGCCAGCAGCTTGGGGGCGATGGATACGCAGTATTTT.